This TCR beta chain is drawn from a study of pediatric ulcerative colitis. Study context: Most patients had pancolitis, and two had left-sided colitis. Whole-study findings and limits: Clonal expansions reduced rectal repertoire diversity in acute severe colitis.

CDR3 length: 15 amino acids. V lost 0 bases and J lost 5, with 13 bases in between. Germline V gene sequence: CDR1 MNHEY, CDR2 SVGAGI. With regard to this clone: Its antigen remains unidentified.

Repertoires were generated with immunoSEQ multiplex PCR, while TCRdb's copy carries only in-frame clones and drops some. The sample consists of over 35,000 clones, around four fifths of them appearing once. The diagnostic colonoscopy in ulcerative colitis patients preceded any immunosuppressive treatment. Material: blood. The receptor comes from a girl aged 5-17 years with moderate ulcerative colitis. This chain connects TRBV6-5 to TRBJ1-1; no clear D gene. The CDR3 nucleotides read TGTGCCAGCAGTTACTCCCGGGAGCTGAGGACTGAAGCTTTCTTT. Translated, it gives CASSYSRELRTEAFF.